This passage covers 27 T cell receptor beta chains from one sample sequenced in a study of T cell repertoires in cytomegalovirus infection. TCRdb analysed the reads with MiXCR anew, one entry per CDR3 protein. The table has roughly 600,000 distinct CDR3 sequences, 20% to 25% seen once. Sequences were obtained from CD8+ T cells from PBMCs. All receptors derive from a human donor in good health (CMV status not recorded). Some clones in this sample may be carry-over from other donors' samples.

Many counts were recorded for this clonotype. V gene TRBV7-9 combines with J gene TRBJ2-7, with 7 bases matching TRBD1. Germline values: CDR1 SEHNR, CDR2 FQNEAQ (reference sequence). CDR3 size: 15 residues. Trimming at V came to 5 bases and at J to 2 bases, leaving 9 bases not matched to a gene. For the CDR3, the DNA is TGTGCCAGCAGCCTCTATCCGGGACAGCCCTACGAGCAGTACTTC. It yields the protein CASSLYPGQPYEQYF.

The CDR3: CASSELGRPEAFF. As DNA, the CDR3 is TGTGCCAGCAGTGAACTGGGTCGCCCTGAAGCTTTCTTT. The chain couples TRBV2 to TRBJ1-1; D is unclear. CDR3 length equals 13 residues. CDR1 and CDR2 (germline): SNHLY, FYNNEI. V lost 2 bases and J 6 bases, leaving 10 bases between the germline ends.

This chain links TRBV7-9 with TRBJ2-1, with D perhaps matching TRBD2 (6 bases). CDR1 and CDR2 (germline): SEHNR, FQNEAQ (reference sequence). The V and J ends lost 1 base and 6 bases respectively, with 19 bases between them. The length of the CDR3 is 17 residues. CDR3 region: CASSLVIGGSGRNEQFF. For the CDR3, the DNA is TGTGCCAGCAGCTTAGTGATTGGGGGGTCGGGGCGCAATGAGCAGTTCTTC.

V usage is TRBV7-9 and J usage is TRBJ1-5, with 8 bases identical to TRBD1. This CDR3 has 14 amino acids. J was trimmed by 6 bases and V by 6 bases; bases with no gene match: 7. The germline CDR1 and CDR2 sequences are SEHNR and FQNEAQ (reference sequence). As DNA, the CDR3 is TGTGCCAGCAGTCGGACAGGGTCGCGTCAGCCCCAGCATTTT. This encodes CASSRTGSRQPQHF.

The table lists this clonotype with many counts. This sequence joins TRBV19 and TRBJ2-1, with TRBD1 as a possible D gene (6 bases). Germline CDR1 is LNHDA and CDR2 is SQIVND (reference sequence). This CDR3 comprises 15 residues. Deletions cut 6 bases from V and 4 bases from J, with 16 bases between. CDR3 nucleotides: TGTGCCAGTAGACGGACAGTCCCACTTTACAATGAGCAGTTCTTC. Encoded protein: CASRRTVPLYNEQFF.

This clonotype occurred a few times. This chain joins TRBV12-3 or TRBV12-4 and TRBJ2-3; 12 bases align to TRBD2. The CDR3 length is 15 residues. The V and J ends lost 5 bases and 4 bases, in that order; junction bases with no gene match: 4. CDR3 nucleotides: TGTGCCAGCAGTGTGACTAGCGGGGGATCAGATACGCAGTATTTT. This encodes CASSVTSGGSDTQYF.

CDR3 coding DNA: TGTGCCAGCAGCCCCAGCCGAGGGTACCAAGAGACCCAGTACTTC. Protein product: CASSPSRGYQETQYF. The gene calls are TRBV14 and TRBJ2-5, with D maybe TRBD2 (5 bases). The CDR3 is 15 amino acids. The germline V gene has CDR1 SGHDN and CDR2 FVKESK. Between the trimmed V and J ends, which lost 4 bases and 0 bases, there was a span of 12 bases. The complete variable domain, with remaining parts taken from reference TRBV14 and TRBJ2-5, reads EAGVTQFPSHSVIEKGQTVTLRCDPISGHDNLYWYRRVMGKEIKFLLHFVKESKQDESGMPNNRFLAERTGGTYSTLKVQPAELEDSGVYFCASSPSRGYQETQYFGPGTRLLVL.

The chain has TRBV5-1 and TRBJ2-7; D is possibly TRBD1 or TRBD2 (5 bases each). Germline V gives CDR1 SGHRS, CDR2 YFSETQ. V lost 4 bases, J lost 4 bases, and 18 bases lay in between. The CDR3 runs 15 residues. CDR3 sequence reads: CASSPGTPGVYEQYF. CDR3 sequence (DNA): TGCGCCAGCAGCCCGGGGACCCCCGGGGTATACGAGCAGTACTTC. Full variable domain (rest looked up from reference TRBV5-1 and TRBJ2-7): KAGVTQTPRYLIKTRGQQVTLSCSPISGHRSVSWYQQTPGQGLQFLFEYFSETQRNKGNFPGRFSGRQFSNSRSEMNVSTLELGDSALYLCASSPGTPGVYEQYFGPGTRLTVT.

This clonotype was recorded many times. This rearrangement joins TRBV7-9 to TRBJ2-5, with TRBD1 as a possible D gene (6 bases). Trimming stripped 5 bases from V and 6 bases from J, with 10 bases between. The CDR3 is made up of 12 amino acids. From germline, CDR1 is SEHNR and CDR2 FQNEAQ (reference sequence). The CDR3 DNA follows: TGTGCCAGCAGCCCCAGGGGACAGACCCAGTACTTC. This translates into CASSPRGQTQYF.

With regard to this clonotype: An end of the junction differs from the germline gene, which may be a read error. The chain recombines TRBV7-8 with TRBJ2-3; TRBD2 agrees at 13 bases. Germline V gene lookup returns CDR1 SGHVS and CDR2 FQNEAQ. This CDR3 comprises 18 residues. CDR3: CASWPGLAGRMNTDTQYF. Here the CDR3 DNA reads TGTGCCAGCTGGCCGGGACTAGCGGGGAGAATGAACACAGATACACAGTATTTT.

The chain carries TRBV12-3 or TRBV12-4 and TRBJ2-2, with unresolved D. Trimming took off 8 bases at V and 6 bases at J, with 4 bases between the two ends. The CDR3 consists of 10 residues. CDR3 amino acids: CASFSGELFF. The CDR3 DNA is TGTGCCAGCTTTTCCGGGGAGCTGTTTTTT.

This clonotype was seen a few times. This chain joins TRBV6-1 and TRBJ2-7; possibly TRBD2 for D (5 bases). The CDR3 sequence is 13 residues long. Germline CDR1 MNHNS, CDR2 SASEGT. V lost 6 bases to trimming and J lost 2 bases, with 11 bases between them. The CDR3 DNA reads as TGTGCCAGCAGCCTAGCTGCTCCCTACGAGCAGTACTTC. It translates to CASSLAAPYEQYF.

This clonotype was observed a few times. The chain is built from TRBV2 and TRBJ2-2; the D gene could be TRBD1 or TRBD2 (5 bases each). This CDR3 region has 18 residues. V lost 7 bases, J lost 3 bases, and 24 bases lay in between. Germline CDR1 reads SNHLY; CDR2 reads FYNNEI. CDR3 in amino acids: CASTEGYEGKSDTGELFF. The CDR3 DNA reads as TGTGCCAGCACCGAGGGGTACGAGGGAAAATCGGACACCGGGGAGCTGTTTTTT.

This clonotype was picked up a small number of times. This chain joins TRBV7-4 and TRBJ2-1, with 9 bases aligning to TRBD1. V shed 4 bases, J shed 8 bases, and the junction held 9 bases outside the gene matches. Per the germline V gene, CDR1 is SGHVT and CDR2 is SQSDAQ. The CDR3 runs to 15 residues. CDR3 sequence reads: CASSSRDRAPDEQFF. The CDR3 nucleotides read TGTGCCAGCAGCTCCCGGGACAGGGCGCCAGATGAGCAGTTCTTC.

This rearrangement joins TRBV28 to TRBJ1-5; 10 bases fit TRBD1. Germline V gives CDR1 MDHEN, CDR2 SYDVKM. V trimming: 3 bases; J trimming: 6 bases; junction bases outside the gene matches: 5. The CDR3 is made up of 15 amino acids. The CDR3 DNA is TGTGCCAGCAGTTTTGACAGGGGGCTCGGTCAGCCCCAGCATTTT. Translated, it gives CASSFDRGLGQPQHF.

This clonotype was counted once. This chain joins TRBV6-2 or TRBV6-3 and TRBJ2-7, with TRBD1 identical over 7 bases. The CDR3 length is 15 residues. V shed 2 bases and J 2 bases; nucleotides not matched to a gene: 6. Germline loops: CDR1 MNHEY, CDR2 SVGEGT. This chain's CDR3 is CASSYTTDRPYEQYV. DNA for the CDR3: TGTGCCAGCAGTTACACGACGGACAGGCCCTACGAGCAGTACGTC.

The chain recombines TRBV4-2 with TRBJ2-2, with 7 positions matching TRBD1. Germline V gives CDR1 LGHNA, CDR2 YNFKEQ. V lost 3 bases, J lost 2 bases, and 3 bases stayed unmatched. The CDR3 runs 15 residues. CDR3 sequence: CASSHRTGNTGELFF. The CDR3 nucleotides read TGTGCCAGCAGCCACCGGACAGGAAACACCGGGGAGCTGTTTTTT.

At least ten counts were recorded for this clonotype. This CDR3 reads CASSLGSGQFYTF. Here the CDR3 DNA reads TGTGCCAGCAGCTTAGGTTCAGGGCAGTTCTACACCTTC. The chain links TRBV7-2 to TRBJ1-2; the D gene is possibly TRBD1 (5 bases). Trimming cost V 1 base and J 10 bases, with 13 bases left between them. The CDR3 covers 13 residues. Germline V gene lookup returns CDR1 SGHTA and CDR2 FQGNSA. The full variable domain, rest sourced from reference TRBV7-2 and TRBJ1-2, is GAGVSQSPSNKVTEKGKDVELRCDPISGHTALYWYRQSLGQGLEFLIYFQGNSAPDKSGLPSDRFSAERTGGSVSTLTIQRTQQEDSAVYLCASSLGSGQFYTFGSGTRLTVV.

The chain joins TRBV7-2 to TRBJ2-3; D remains unclear. Germline CDR1 and CDR2: SGHTA and FQGNSA. The length of the CDR3 is 16 residues. The ends were cut back, 5 bases at V and 1 base at J, with 16 bases in the middle. The CDR3 region has the DNA TGTGCCAGCAGCCCCGGAAGGATCTTTCGCACAGATACGCAGTATTTT. Protein product: CASSPGRIFRTDTQYF.

In its sample, this clonotype was seen many times. The chain couples TRBV6-2 or TRBV6-3 to TRBJ2-2; D tentatively fits TRBD1 or TRBD2 (5 bases each). The CDR3 runs 11 residues. Germline values: CDR1 MNHEY, CDR2 SVGEGT. CDR3 residues: CAARGTGELFF. Here the CDR3 DNA reads TGTGCAGCGAGGGGCACCGGGGAGCTGTTTTTT.

V and J are TRBV9 and TRBJ2-1; possibly TRBD1 for D (5 bases). With 4 bases removed from V and 6 bases from J, the gap between germline ends came to 20 bases. The CDR3 covers 16 residues. Germline V gene lookup returns CDR1 SGDLS and CDR2 YYNGEE. The chain's CDR3 is CASSSSWAGIFNEQFF. Written as DNA, the CDR3 is TGTGCCAGCAGCTCCTCCTGGGCAGGGATATTCAATGAGCAGTTCTTC.

This clonotype was recorded many times. V gene TRBV7-8 combines with J gene TRBJ1-1; D might be TRBD1 (6 bases). This CDR3 comprises 15 residues. V was pared by 6 bases and J by 6 bases, with 20 bases between. In germline, CDR1 is SGHVS, CDR2 FQNEAQ. CDR3 amino acids: CASSYTQGLGAEAFF. The CDR3 coding sequence is TGTGCCAGCAGTTATACCCAGGGGCTGGGGGCTGAAGCTTTCTTT.

This clonotype has a handful of counts. The rearrangement joins TRBV5-5 to TRBJ1-2, with no clear D. The CDR3 is made up of 14 amino acids. Between the trimmed V and J ends, which lost 3 bases and 2 bases, there was a span of 11 bases. Per the germline V gene, CDR1 is SGHKS and CDR2 is YYEKEE (reference sequence). The DNA for the CDR3 is TGTGCCAGCAGCTCGGCCGGCAGGAACTATGGCTACACCTTC. The encoded protein is CASSSAGRNYGYTF.

The V gene is TRBV4-1, the J gene TRBJ2-7; 10 positions agree with TRBD2. Germline loops: CDR1 MGHRA, CDR2 YSYEKL. The CDR3 has 16 amino acids. V was clipped by 0 bases and J by 5 bases; unmatched bases: 7. The CDR3 protein is CASSQDGAGGPHEQYF. In nucleotides, the CDR3 is TGCGCCAGCAGCCAAGATGGAGCGGGGGGGCCACACGAGCAGTACTTC.

This clonotype occurred once. The junction shows a germline mismatch at one end, possibly a read error. The chain has TRBV12-3 or TRBV12-4 and TRBJ1-2; TRBD1 is a possible D gene (6 bases). The CDR3 has 13 amino acids. In DNA form, the CDR3 reads TGTGTCAGCAGTGCAGGGGTTAACTATGGCTACACCTTC. This sequence encodes CVSSAGVNYGYTF.

This clonotype was counted only a few times. This chain links TRBV10-1 with TRBJ2-2; D gene uncertain. The germline V and J ends were trimmed by 7 bases and 3 bases, with 9 bases remaining between them. There are 13 residues in the CDR3. CDR1 is WNHNN and CDR2 is SYGVQD in the germline V gene (reference sequence). CDR3 nucleotide sequence: TGCGCCAGCACGGGCATCGACACCGGGGAGCTGTTTTTT. Its protein is CASTGIDTGELFF.

This clonotype appeared a few times. The V call is TRBV15, the J call TRBJ2-3; D assignment may be TRBD1 or TRBD2 (5 bases each). The CDR3 spans 14 residues. The ends were cut back, 9 bases at V and 0 bases at J, with 13 bases in the middle. Per germline, CDR1 LNHNV and CDR2 YYDKDF (reference sequence). DNA for the CDR3: TGTGCCACTTCGGGACCTTCTAGCACAGATACGCAGTATTTT. Amino acid sequence: CATSGPSSTDTQYF.